The present TCR beta chain was sequenced within a study of T-cell reconstitution after alpha-beta-depleted transplantation in children. Unique molecular identifiers were incorporated into the prepared TCRbeta library. A single record per CDR3 protein comes from TCRdb applying MiXCR to the PCR reads. The profile covers 200,000 to 300,000 distinct CDR3 sequences, with more than 20% appearing a single time and over 2.5% taken by the ten largest. General study results and limits: One year after transplant, T-cell counts and diversity came mostly from newly produced T cells. Surviving thymic progenitors and recipient T cells were the source of high TCRbeta diversity at day 60 in some patients. At around two months after transplant, the alpha-beta T cells were reportedly derived from several hundred expanded clones that came from non-depleted graft cells.

Trimming took 2 bases from V and 2 from J, leaving 16 bases between them. CDR1 DFQATT and CDR2 SNEGSKA come from the germline V gene (reference sequence). The CDR3 is made up of 15 amino acids. As regards this clonotype: What it binds is unknown.

The TCR sequence derives from a girl aged 2-9 years with Fanconi anemia, due to receive a stem cell transplant. The sequencing used PBMCs, collected before TCRalphabeta/CD19-depleted stem cell transplant. The J gene is TRBJ2-7, the V gene TRBV20-1, with D possibly TRBD1 on 5 matching bases. The CDR3 region has the DNA TGCAGTGCTAGACCCCACGGGCCAGGGACCTACGAGCAGTACTTC. It is translated as CSARPHGPGTYEQYF.